A selection of T cell receptor beta chains follows, all from one sample in a study of blood T cell repertoires in COVID-19. Only in-frame clones appear in the TCRdb table, and some are missing; sequencing was by immunoSEQ multiplex PCR. This sample has about 430,000 clones, with 85% to 90% found just once. The specimen was PBMCs or T cells enriched from blood (not recorded which). All receptors derive from a woman aged 25 to 45 with acute COVID-19. Both conserved end residues are part of each CDR3. Fields, in order: CDR3 DNA, CDR3 protein, D gene, J gene, clone size, V gene. A D gene is named only where the DNA matches it firmly. Clone size appears in some rows only: once, few, many, or a class for an expanded clone.

DNA: TGTGCCAGCAGTGAACAAGCGGGCACAGATACGCAGTATTTT
CDR3: CASSEQAGTDTQYF
D: NA
J: TRBJ2-3
size: NA
V: TRBV2

DNA: TGTGCCAGCTCAACTGGACAGGTGGGGACCCAGCATTTT
CDR3: CASSTGQVGTQHF
D: TRBD1
J: TRBJ1-5
size: NA
V: TRBV18

DNA: TGTGCCATCAGGGGACAGGGGAGCTCCTATAATTCACCCCTCCACTTT
CDR3: CAIRGQGSSYNSPLHF
D: TRBD1
J: TRBJ1-6
size: NA
V: TRBV10-3

DNA: TGTGCCACCAGTGATTCCAACTACAGGGGCAGCTCCTACAATGAGCAGTTCTTC
CDR3: CATSDSNYRGSSYNEQFF
D: TRBD1
J: TRBJ2-1
size: NA
V: TRBV24-1

DNA: TGTGCCACCAGTGATAGACCGGGTCGGGAGCAGTACTTC
CDR3: CATSDRPGREQYF
D: NA
J: TRBJ2-7
size: few
V: TRBV24-1

DNA: TGTGCCAGCAGCGTAGAGAGCACAGATATCAACACTGAAGCTTTCTTT
CDR3: CASSVESTDINTEAFF
D: NA
J: TRBJ1-1
size: NA
V: TRBV9

DNA: TGTGCCAGCAGCTTAGATTCAGGGGTGAGAGGTACCGGGGAGCTGTTTTTT
CDR3: CASSLDSGVRGTGELFF
D: NA
J: TRBJ2-2
size: NA
V: TRBV7-2

DNA: TGTGCCAGCAGTTTTGGGGGCGGGTACGAGCAGTACTTC
CDR3: CASSFGGGYEQYF
D: NA
J: TRBJ2-7
size: NA
V: TRBV12-3/TRBV12-4

DNA: TGTGCCAGCAGTTTCCAGGAGACCCAGTACTTC
CDR3: CASSFQETQYF
D: NA
J: TRBJ2-5
size: NA
V: TRBV28

DNA: TGTGCCAGCAGGTCGGACAGCGGCGCTAACTATGGCTACACCTTC
CDR3: CASRSDSGANYGYTF
D: NA
J: TRBJ1-2
size: NA
V: TRBV28

DNA: TGCGCCAGCAGCTTGGCGGGGACTAGGAGCACAGATACGCAGTATTTT
CDR3: CASSLAGTRSTDTQYF
D: TRBD2
J: TRBJ2-3
size: NA
V: TRBV5-1

DNA: TGTGCCATCAGTGAGTCTGTCAGGGGTGGTATTGGCTACACCTTC
CDR3: CAISESVRGGIGYTF
D: NA
J: TRBJ1-2
size: NA
V: TRBV10-3

DNA: TGTGCCAGCAGCGTCGGACAGGCGACCAATCAGCCCCAGCATTTT
CDR3: CASSVGQATNQPQHF
D: TRBD1
J: TRBJ1-5
size: many
V: TRBV7-9

DNA: TGCGCCAGCAGCCAAGATTTCGGCGGGGGGGGGTCAGATACGCAGTATTTT
CDR3: CASSQDFGGGGSDTQYF
D: TRBD2
J: TRBJ2-3
size: once
V: TRBV4-1

DNA: TGTGCCAGCAGTCAGGGTTCCGGCTACACCTTC
CDR3: CASSQGSGYTF
D: NA
J: TRBJ1-2
size: NA
V: TRBV12-3/TRBV12-4

DNA: TGTGCCACCAGTGATCCCTCCCACAGGGGGGAAGAGACCCAGTACTTC
CDR3: CATSDPSHRGEETQYF
D: TRBD1
J: TRBJ2-5
size: NA
V: TRBV24-1

DNA: TGCGCCAGCAGCTTGGAAGACAGGCGATACAATGAGCAGTTCTTC
CDR3: CASSLEDRRYNEQFF
D: NA
J: TRBJ2-1
size: NA
V: TRBV5-1

DNA: TGTGCCAGTCAGGCACAGGGGGCAGGTGGCTACACCTTC
CDR3: CASQAQGAGGYTF
D: TRBD1
J: TRBJ1-2
size: few
V: TRBV19

DNA: TGTGCCAGTACCGTACAGGGGGCTGGTGGCTACACCTTC
CDR3: CASTVQGAGGYTF
D: TRBD1
J: TRBJ1-2
size: NA
V: TRBV19

DNA: TGTGCCAGCAGCGCGACTAGCGGGAGAGGTAACATTCAGTACTTC
CDR3: CASSATSGRGNIQYF
D: TRBD2
J: TRBJ2-4
size: NA
V: TRBV6-5

DNA: TGTGCCAGCAGCTTAGAGAGACAAAAAGGCTACACCTTC
CDR3: CASSLERQKGYTF
D: NA
J: TRBJ1-2
size: once
V: TRBV7-9

DNA: TGCGCCAGCAGCTTGGCTAGCGGAACCTACGAGCAGTACTTC
CDR3: CASSLASGTYEQYF
D: TRBD2
J: TRBJ2-7
size: NA
V: TRBV5-1

DNA: TGTGCCAGCAGCTTGTTGCGGGACGGGAGCTCCTACGAGCAGTACTTC
CDR3: CASSLLRDGSSYEQYF
D: NA
J: TRBJ2-7
size: NA
V: TRBV5-5

DNA: TGTGCCACCGCAGGGGACACAAGCAATCAGCCCCAGCATTTT
CDR3: CATAGDTSNQPQHF
D: NA
J: TRBJ1-5
size: few
V: TRBV15

DNA: TGCAGCGCCCGGGGACTAGCGGTAATAGATACGCAGTATTTT
CDR3: CSARGLAVIDTQYF
D: TRBD2
J: TRBJ2-3
size: NA
V: TRBV29-1

DNA: TGTGCCAGCAGCTTACCCCGGGGTCCATTAGGGGAGACCCAGTACTTC
CDR3: CASSLPRGPLGETQYF
D: NA
J: TRBJ2-5
size: few
V: TRBV7-2

DNA: TGCGCCAGCAGCCAAGATGGGACAGGCCTCACCGGGGAGCTGTTTTTT
CDR3: CASSQDGTGLTGELFF
D: TRBD1
J: TRBJ2-2
size: NA
V: TRBV4-3

DNA: TGCAGTGCTAGTCCTAGCAGCAATGAGCAGTTCTTC
CDR3: CSASPSSNEQFF
D: NA
J: TRBJ2-1
size: NA
V: TRBV20-1

DNA: TGTGCCAGCAGCGAACAGGGGATACACACTGAAGCTTTCTTT
CDR3: CASSEQGIHTEAFF
D: TRBD1
J: TRBJ1-1
size: few
V: TRBV7-8

DNA: TGTGCCAGCAGCCAAGCCGGGTATAATTCACCCCTCCACTTT
CDR3: CASSQAGYNSPLHF
D: NA
J: TRBJ1-6
size: NA
V: TRBV3-1/TRBV3-2

DNA: TGTGCCAGCAGCTGGACAGGGGGCCTGGGTGAAAAACTGTTTTTT
CDR3: CASSWTGGLGEKLFF
D: TRBD1
J: TRBJ1-4
size: NA
V: TRBV7-9

DNA: TGTGCCACCAGTGACCCCGGACAGCCCAATCAGCCCCAGCATTTT
CDR3: CATSDPGQPNQPQHF
D: NA
J: TRBJ1-5
size: once
V: TRBV24-1

DNA: TGTGCCAGCAGCTCTATCTACGGGGTTGTAGGCAATCAGCCCCAGCATTTT
CDR3: CASSSIYGVVGNQPQHF
D: NA
J: TRBJ1-5
size: NA
V: TRBV7-2

DNA: TGTGCCATCAGTGAGTCATCTAGGACCGGGGAGCTGTTTTTT
CDR3: CAISESSRTGELFF
D: NA
J: TRBJ2-2
size: NA
V: TRBV10-3

DNA: TGTGCTAGTGGACAGGGACAGGGGGACTACAATGAGCAGTTCTTC
CDR3: CASGQGQGDYNEQFF
D: TRBD1
J: TRBJ2-1
size: NA
V: TRBV12-5

DNA: TGTGCCAGCAGCTTGGGGGGAGGAGACAATCAGCCCCAGCATTTT
CDR3: CASSLGGGDNQPQHF
D: NA
J: TRBJ1-5
size: NA
V: TRBV5-5

DNA: TGTGCCAGCAGCCGACAGGGTATCGAGTATGGCTACACCTTC
CDR3: CASSRQGIEYGYTF
D: TRBD1
J: TRBJ1-2
size: once
V: TRBV3-1/TRBV3-2

DNA: TGTGCCAGCAGTTCGCGACTAGACCTTGCTCAGTTCTTC
CDR3: CASSSRLDLAQFF
D: NA
J: TRBJ2-1
size: once
V: TRBV12-3/TRBV12-4